These 9 T cell receptor beta chains were sequenced from one sample in a study of control samples from healthy donors and cancer patients. The protocol was immunoSEQ multiplex PCR, while the TCRdb copy is restricted to in-frame clones and leaves out a portion. The sample consists of about 150,000 clones, about 93% of them appearing once. Specimen: blood. These receptors all come from a man in his fifties or sixties in good health.

The genes are TRBV3-1 (or the pseudogene TRBV3-2) and TRBJ1-1, with D perhaps matching TRBD1 (5 bases). Germline CDR1 LGHDT, CDR2 YNNKEL (reference sequence). The CDR3 covers 14 residues. V gave up 4 bases and J gave up 2 bases, with 11 bases separating them. The CDR3 DNA reads TGTGCCAGCAGCCGCAGGGATTACAACACTGAAGCTTTCTTT. Translated: CASSRRDYNTEAFF.

The gene calls are TRBV5-4 and TRBJ2-7; 7 bases align to TRBD2. The CDR3 sequence is 16 residues long. V lost 0 bases, J lost 2 bases, and 8 bases stayed unmatched. Germline CDR1 SGHNT, CDR2 YYREEE (reference sequence). The CDR3 DNA reads as TGTGCCAGCAGCTTGGCAGGACTAGGATTGGCCTACGAGCAGTACTTC. Residues: CASSLAGLGLAYEQYF.

The rearrangement links TRBV30 to TRBJ1-3, with D unclear. This CDR3 contains 16 residues. CDR1 GTSNPN and CDR2 SVGIG come from the germline V gene (reference sequence). The ends were cut back, 2 bases at V and 0 bases at J, with 14 bases in the middle. The CDR3 loop reads CAWSRVTFLSGNTIYF. In nucleotides, the CDR3 is TGTGCCTGGAGTAGGGTGACTTTCCTCTCTGGAAACACCATATATTTT.

This chain uses TRBV3-1 (or the pseudogene TRBV3-2) with TRBJ2-3, with D possibly called TRBD1 or TRBD2 (5 bases each). CDR1 is LGHDT and CDR2 is YNNKEL in the germline V gene (reference sequence). Trimming removed 1 base from V and 5 bases from J, with 13 bases in between. The CDR3 runs to 15 residues. The CDR3 loop is CASSQGGSDGDTQYF. The CDR3 DNA follows: TGTGCCAGCAGCCAAGGGGGGAGTGATGGAGATACGCAGTATTTT.

This clone was observed a single time. CDR3 protein: CASSLEGQGSEQYF. CDR3 nucleotide sequence: TGTGCCAGCAGTTTGGAGGGACAGGGGAGTGAGCAGTACTTC. The V and J genes are TRBV28 and TRBJ2-7; the match to TRBD1 covers 10 bases. From germline, CDR1 is MDHEN and CDR2 SYDVKM. This CDR3 is 14 amino acids long. The V segment lost 3 bases and the J segment 7 bases; nucleotides outside the gene matches: 6.

The chain uses TRBV29-1 and TRBJ1-4, with 7 bases aligning to TRBD1. Germline trimming cut 7 bases from V and 7 bases from J; bases unmatched to any gene: 6. Germline CDR1 is SQVTM and CDR2 is ANQGSEA. The length of the CDR3 is 12 residues. This CDR3 reads CSARQGPEKLFF. Written as DNA, the CDR3 is TGCAGCGCGAGACAGGGCCCTGAAAAACTGTTTTTT.

This CDR3 reads CASAPGQGARNTEAFF. For the CDR3, the DNA is TGTGCCAGCGCCCCCGGACAGGGGGCCCGGAACACTGAAGCTTTCTTT. The chain employs TRBV7-9 and TRBJ1-1, with 11 bases lining up with TRBD1. The CDR3 loop spans 16 amino acids. J gave up 1 base and V 8 bases, and 9 bases lay outside the gene matches. CDR1 is SEHNR, CDR2 FQNEAQ, per germline (reference sequence).

The chain has TRBV3-1 (or the pseudogene TRBV3-2) and TRBJ1-4; D gene uncertain. The CDR3 totals 13 residues. V was shortened by 9 bases and J by 8 bases, with 16 bases between the two germline ends. Germline V CDR1 and CDR2: LGHDT, YNNKEL (reference sequence). The CDR3 bases are TGTGCCAGTGGGGAAGGTGGAGGCGAAAAACTGTTTTTT. Translation: CASGEGGGEKLFF.

The J gene is TRBJ2-7, the V gene TRBV30, with 7 nucleotides matching TRBD2. The germline gives CDR1 GTSNPN, CDR2 SVGIG (reference sequence). The CDR3 extends over 12 amino acids. Trimming took 0 bases from V and 6 from J; bases not matched to a gene: 2. In DNA form, the CDR3 reads TGTGCCTGGAGTGTACGGGGGGTCGAGCAGTACTTC. Amino acids: CAWSVRGVEQYF.